These 13 T cell receptor beta chains came from one sample sequenced in a study of OX40 agonist ivuxolimab in advanced cancers. Here immunoSEQ multiplex PCR was the method, and the copy in TCRdb shows in-frame clones only, minus some. This table holds more than 50,000 clones, 80% to 90% found once. The sample consisted of CD4+ or CD8+ T cells sorted from blood, taken in a trial of the OX40 agonist ivuxolimab. All receptors derive from an adult with an advanced solid tumor such as melanoma, head and neck, liver or kidney cancer.

The chain employs TRBV27 and TRBJ1-1, with D possibly TRBD1 on 6 matching bases. V was shortened by 3 bases and J by 4 bases, with 12 bases between the two germline ends. CDR3 length: 14 amino acids. The germline gives CDR1 MNHEY, CDR2 SMNVEV (reference sequence). The chain's CDR3 is CASSFIQGSTEAFF. Written as DNA, the CDR3 is TGTGCCAGCAGTTTCATACAGGGTAGCACTGAAGCTTTCTTT.

The CDR3: CASSTGQVINYEQYF. In DNA, the CDR3 is TGTGCCAGCAGCACGGGACAGGTCATCAACTACGAGCAGTACTTC. The V gene is TRBV11-2, the J gene TRBJ2-7; 8 positions match TRBD1. V lost 5 bases and J lost 3; bases outside the gene matches: 9. CDR1 and CDR2 from the germline V gene are SGHAT and FQNNGV. The length of the CDR3 is 15 residues.

The chain is built from TRBV5-4 and TRBJ2-2, with a tentative D call TRBD2 (6 bases). Germline assignment: CDR1 SGHNT and CDR2 YYREEE (reference sequence). This CDR3 contains 15 residues. Between the trimmed V and J ends, which lost 2 bases and 1 base, there was a span of 9 bases. The CDR3 region is CASSLSGLNTGELFF. The CDR3 DNA reads TGTGCCAGCAGCTTAAGCGGGTTGAACACCGGGGAGCTGTTTTTT.

This rearrangement joins TRBV9 to TRBJ2-7; D may correspond to TRBD1 or TRBD2 (6 bases each). Germline V lookup: CDR1 SGDLS, CDR2 YYNGEE. Trimming removed 4 bases at V and 6 bases at J, with 20 bases between. The CDR3 contains 15 residues. The CDR3 spells CASSPRSGADAEQYF. CDR3 DNA: TGTGCCAGCAGCCCCCGGTCGGGGGCAGACGCCGAGCAGTACTTC.

CDR3 protein: CASSSPGQGPDTQYF. DNA for the CDR3: TGTGCCAGCAGTTCGCCAGGACAGGGTCCAGATACGCAGTATTTT. The chain links TRBV28 to TRBJ2-3, with 8 positions matching TRBD1. V trimming: 4 bases; J trimming: 4 bases; junction bases outside the gene matches: 7. Germline V lookup: CDR1 MDHEN, CDR2 SYDVKM. There are 15 residues in the CDR3.

The chain employs TRBV9 and TRBJ2-5; D unresolved. The V and J ends lost 0 bases and 5 bases respectively, with 11 bases between them. The germline V gene has CDR1 SGDLS and CDR2 YYNGEE. This CDR3 contains 14 residues. In DNA form, the CDR3 reads TGTGCCAGCAGCGTAGATGGGGTATCGGAGACCCAGTACTTC. Protein sequence: CASSVDGVSETQYF.

This chain links TRBV6-1 with TRBJ1-2; TRBD1 is a possible D gene (5 bases). This CDR3 has 13 residues. Trimming cost V 8 bases and J 4 bases, with 14 bases left between them. Germline CDR1 MNHNS, CDR2 SASEGT. The CDR3 nucleotides read TGTGCCAGCGAGGGGTTTGAGAGCTATGGCTACACCTTC. It is translated as CASEGFESYGYTF.

The rearrangement links TRBV14 to TRBJ1-1; 7 nucleotides agree with TRBD1. The CDR3 consists of 15 residues. V gave up 1 base and J gave up 4 bases; unmatched junction bases: 6. CDR1 is SGHDN and CDR2 is FVKESK in the germline V gene. CDR3 protein: CASSQVDRVSTEAFF. Here the CDR3 DNA reads TGTGCCAGCAGCCAAGTTGACAGGGTCAGCACTGAAGCTTTCTTT.

The chain couples TRBV7-6 to TRBJ1-4, with D tentatively TRBD1 (5 bases). V shed 5 bases and J shed 6 bases, with 16 bases lying between them. The CDR3 runs to 15 residues. The germline V gene encodes CDR1 SGHVS and CDR2 FNYEAQ. The CDR3 spells CASSALGEGYEKLFF. DNA of the CDR3: TGTGCCAGCAGCGCCCTAGGGGAGGGGTATGAAAAACTGTTTTTT.

The gene calls are TRBV7-2 and TRBJ1-6; the D is unclear. This CDR3 region has 15 residues. The ends were cut back, 1 base at V and 10 bases at J, with 14 bases in the middle. The germline V gene encodes CDR1 SGHTA and CDR2 FQGNSA. CDR3 DNA sequence: TGTGCCAGCAGCTTAGTCGGCGGCCTAGGGTCACCCCTCCACTTT. Protein: CASSLVGGLGSPLHF.

The rearrangement uses TRBV7-8 and TRBJ1-4, with unresolved D. This CDR3 has 18 amino acids. The germline gives CDR1 SGHVS, CDR2 FQNEAQ. The V end was cut by 5 bases, the J end by 3 bases, with 22 bases between. CDR3 bases: TGTGCCAGCAGCCCCCTGGGTTGGACTACTGGAGCTAATGAAAAACTGTTTTTT. This encodes CASSPLGWTTGANEKLFF.

The chain links TRBV5-6 to TRBJ2-2; 8 bases line up with TRBD2. The ends lost 4 bases at V and 2 bases at J; junction bases unmatched: 7. This CDR3 comprises 16 residues. CDR1 SGHDT and CDR2 YYEEEE come from the germline V gene. CDR3 residues: CASSGLAGLNTGELFF. Written as DNA, the CDR3 is TGTGCCAGCAGCGGGCTAGCGGGCCTCAACACCGGGGAGCTGTTTTTT.

The V gene is TRBV7-8, the J gene TRBJ1-2; D uncertain. The CDR3 sequence is 13 residues long. Trimming removed 5 bases from V and 4 bases from J, with 11 bases in between. Germline V gene sequence: CDR1 SGHVS, CDR2 FQNEAQ. The CDR3 nucleotides read TGTGCCAGCAGCGCTGGCGTGAGCTATGGCTACACCTTC. Translation: CASSAGVSYGYTF. Together with reference TRBV7-8 and TRBJ1-2, the CDR3 gives the full variable domain: GAGVSQSPRYKVAKRGQDVALRCDPISGHVSLFWYQQALGQGPEFLTYFQNEAQLDKSGLPSDRFFAERPEGSVSTLKIQRTQQEDSAVYLCASSAGVSYGYTFGSGTRLTVV.